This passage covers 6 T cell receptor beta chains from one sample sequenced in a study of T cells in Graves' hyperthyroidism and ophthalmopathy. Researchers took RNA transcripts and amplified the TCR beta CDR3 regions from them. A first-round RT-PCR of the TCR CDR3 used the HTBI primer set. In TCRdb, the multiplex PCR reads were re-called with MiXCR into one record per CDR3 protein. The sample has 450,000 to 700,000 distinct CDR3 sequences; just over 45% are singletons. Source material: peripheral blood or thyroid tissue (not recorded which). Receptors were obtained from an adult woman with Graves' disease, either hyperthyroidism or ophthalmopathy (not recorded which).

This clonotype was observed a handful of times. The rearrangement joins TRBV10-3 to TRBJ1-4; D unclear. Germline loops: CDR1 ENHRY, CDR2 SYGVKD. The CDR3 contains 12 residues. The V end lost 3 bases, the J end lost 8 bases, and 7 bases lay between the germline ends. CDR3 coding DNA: TGTGCCATCAGTGACCGAACGGAAAAACTGTTTTTT. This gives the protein CAISDRTEKLFF.

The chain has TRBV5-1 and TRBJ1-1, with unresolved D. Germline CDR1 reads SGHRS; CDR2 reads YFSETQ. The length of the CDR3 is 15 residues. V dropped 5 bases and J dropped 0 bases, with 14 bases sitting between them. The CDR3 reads CASRGTHLLNTEAFF. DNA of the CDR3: TGCGCCAGCAGGGGCACCCACCTTTTGAACACTGAAGCTTTCTTT.

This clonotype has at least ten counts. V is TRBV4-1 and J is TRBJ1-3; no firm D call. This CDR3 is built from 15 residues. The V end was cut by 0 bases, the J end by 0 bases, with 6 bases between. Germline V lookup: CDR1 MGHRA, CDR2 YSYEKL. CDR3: CASSQELFSGNTIYF. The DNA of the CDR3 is TGCGCCAGCAGCCAAGAGCTGTTCTCTGGAAACACCATATATTTT.

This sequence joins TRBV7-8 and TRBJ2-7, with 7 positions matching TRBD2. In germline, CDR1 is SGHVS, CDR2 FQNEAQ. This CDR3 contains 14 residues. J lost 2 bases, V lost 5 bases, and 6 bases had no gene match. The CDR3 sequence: CASSERLAPYEQYF. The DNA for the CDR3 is TGTGCCAGCAGCGAAAGACTAGCCCCCTACGAGCAGTACTTC.

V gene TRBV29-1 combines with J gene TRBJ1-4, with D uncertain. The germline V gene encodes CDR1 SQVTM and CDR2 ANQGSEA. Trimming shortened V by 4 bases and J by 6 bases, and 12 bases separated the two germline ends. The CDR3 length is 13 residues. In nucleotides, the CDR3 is TGCAGCGTTGTGGCAGTGGCGGATGAAAAACTGTTTTTT. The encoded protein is CSVVAVADEKLFF.

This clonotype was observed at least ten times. CDR3: CASSFVKDSYEQYF. In DNA, the CDR3 is TGTGCCAGCAGCTTCGTGAAGGACTCCTACGAGCAGTACTTC. This chain joins TRBV11-2 and TRBJ2-7; D call uncertain. The CDR3 loop spans 14 amino acids. Deletions cut 3 bases from V and 0 bases from J, with 9 bases between. The V gene's germline CDR1 is SGHAT and CDR2 FQNNGV.